The table lists the clone carrying this TCR beta chain with a few counts. Its antigen is not known. The germline CDR1 and CDR2 sequences are SGDLS and YYNGEE. The V segment lost 4 bases and the J segment 5 bases; nucleotides outside the gene matches: 4. The CDR3 is made up of 16 amino acids. The source of the sample is a study of PD-L1 blockade in urothelial cancer. Study conclusions and caveats: Better progression-free and overall survival followed lower pretreatment blood clonality.

The time point here: pretreatment peripheral blood. Sequencing used immunoSEQ multiplex PCR; TCRdb keeps in-frame clones, though not all of them. The sample lists about 87,000 clones, less than 90% occurring once. The sequencing used PBMCs, collected around atezolizumab (anti-PD-L1) treatment. J is TRBJ2-1 and V is TRBV9, with 15 nucleotides matching TRBD2. The TCR originated in a man aged 55-75 years with urothelial cancer. The CDR3 bases are TGTGCCAGCAGCCCCTGGACTAGCGGGGGGGACAATGAGCAGTTCTTC. It codes for CASSPWTSGGDNEQFF.